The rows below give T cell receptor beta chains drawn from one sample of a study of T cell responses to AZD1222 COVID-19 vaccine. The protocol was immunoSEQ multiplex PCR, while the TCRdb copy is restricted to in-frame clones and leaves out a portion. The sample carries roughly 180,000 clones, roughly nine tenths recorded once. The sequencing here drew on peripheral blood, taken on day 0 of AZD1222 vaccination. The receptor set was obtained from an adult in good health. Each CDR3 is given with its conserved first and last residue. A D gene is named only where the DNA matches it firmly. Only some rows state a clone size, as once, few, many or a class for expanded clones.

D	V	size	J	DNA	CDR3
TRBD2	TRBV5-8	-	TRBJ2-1	TGTGCCAGCAGCCCTCTAGCGGGAGGGCCAATACGCAACAATGAGCAGTTCTTC	CASSPLAGGPIRNNEQFF
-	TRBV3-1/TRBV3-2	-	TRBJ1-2	TGTGCCAGCAGCCAAGGTTATGGCTACACCTTC	CASSQGYGYTF
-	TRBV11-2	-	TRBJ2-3	TGTGCCAGCAGCCACTGGGTAGCGGAGGCGGGCACAGATACGCAGTATTTT	CASSHWVAEAGTDTQYF
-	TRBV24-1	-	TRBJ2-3	TGTGCCACCAGTGATCCTGGTAGCGGAAGCACAGATACGCAGTATTTT	CATSDPGSGSTDTQYF
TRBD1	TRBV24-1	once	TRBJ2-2	TGTGCCACCAGTGAATCGGGACAGGTCAACACCGGGGAGCTGTTTTTT	CATSESGQVNTGELFF
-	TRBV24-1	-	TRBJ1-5	TGTGCCACCAGTGACTCCGGGGCTAGCAATCAGCCCCAGCATTTT	CATSDSGASNQPQHF
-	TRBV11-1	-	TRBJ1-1	TGTGCCAGCAGCCCCGAGGGACCTTTGAACACTGAAGCTTTCTTT	CASSPEGPLNTEAFF
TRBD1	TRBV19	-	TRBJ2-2	TGTGCCAGTAGAATGTACAGGGGGCGGTTCACCGGGGAGCTGTTTTTT	CASRMYRGRFTGELFF
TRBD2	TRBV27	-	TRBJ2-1	TGTGCCAGCATAAATTTAGTACTAGCGGTAGAGGACTCCTACAATGAGCAGTTCTTC	CASINLVLAVEDSYNEQFF
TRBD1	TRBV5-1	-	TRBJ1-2	TGCGCCAGCAGCTTGTTGGACAGGGGTGGTGGCTACACCTTC	CASSLLDRGGGYTF
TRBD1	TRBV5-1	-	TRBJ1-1	TGCGCCAGCAGCCCGGAGGGACAGCAAGCAGCTTTCTTT	CASSPEGQQAAFF
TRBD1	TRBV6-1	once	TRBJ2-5	TGTGCCAGCAGTGAAGCGAAGGGGGCTGTCCAAGAGACCCAGTACTTC	CASSEAKGAVQETQYF
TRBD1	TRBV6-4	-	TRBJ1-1	TGTGCCAGCAGTGACCGGGACAGGAACACTGAAGCTTTCTTT	CASSDRDRNTEAFF
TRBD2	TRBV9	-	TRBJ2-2	TGTGCCAGCAGCGTAGCTAGCGGGAACACCGGGGAGCTGTTTTTT	CASSVASGNTGELFF
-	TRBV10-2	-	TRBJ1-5	TGCGCCAGCAGTGAGTTGGGAAATCAGCCCCAGCATTTT	CASSELGNQPQHF
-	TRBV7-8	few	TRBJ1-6	TGTGCCAGCAGCTTATTGCCCCCTTGGACAGCATTCTATAATTCACCCCTCCACTTT	CASSLLPPWTAFYNSPLHF
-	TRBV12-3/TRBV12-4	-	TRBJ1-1	TGTGCCAGCAGTCCCGATACGTTCCCGGGGGCTTTCTTT	CASSPDTFPGAFF
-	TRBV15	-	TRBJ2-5	TGTGCCACCAGCGCATACAAGGGTGCGGGAGAGACCCAGTACTTC	CATSAYKGAGETQYF
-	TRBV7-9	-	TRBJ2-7	TGTGCCAGCAGCTTCGGTACAGGGAGAGTTTACGAGCAGTACTTC	CASSFGTGRVYEQYF
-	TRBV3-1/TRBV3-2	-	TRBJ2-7	TGTGCCAGCAGCAACTCCGGGACCCAATCCTACGAGCAGTACTTC	CASSNSGTQSYEQYF
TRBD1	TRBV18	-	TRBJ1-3	TGTGCCAGCTCACCACCTTCATCTGACAGGGGCAACACCATATATTTT	CASSPPSSDRGNTIYF
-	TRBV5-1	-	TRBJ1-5	TGCGCCAGCAGCCCAGACAGCCGCAATCAGCCCCAGCATTTT	CASSPDSRNQPQHF
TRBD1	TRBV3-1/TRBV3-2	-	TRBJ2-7	TGTGCCAGCAGCCAAGGGACAGGGGCCTACGAGCAGTACTTC	CASSQGTGAYEQYF
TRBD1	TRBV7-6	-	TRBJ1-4	TGTGCCAGCAGCTTAGACACAGGGGGCCTTAATGAAAAACTGTTTTTT	CASSLDTGGLNEKLFF
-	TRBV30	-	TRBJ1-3	TGTGCCTGGAGTGTACCGCCCCGGGACACCATATATTTT	CAWSVPPRDTIYF
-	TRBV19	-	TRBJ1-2	TGTGCCAGTAGTATTTCTCCTAACTATGGCTACACCTTC	CASSISPNYGYTF
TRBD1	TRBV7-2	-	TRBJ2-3	TGTGCCAGCAGCTCAAGGGCGGACAGGGGGCAAAGAGCGCAGTATTTT	CASSSRADRGQRAQYF
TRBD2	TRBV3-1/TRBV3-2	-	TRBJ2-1	TGTGCCAGCAGCCAGGCGGGGCCTAGCGGGAGGGTTGGGTTCTTC	CASSQAGPSGRVGFF
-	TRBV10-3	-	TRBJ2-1	TGTGCCATCAGTGACAGTAACTCCTACAATGAGCAGTTCTTC	CAISDSNSYNEQFF
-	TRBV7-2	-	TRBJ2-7	TGTGCCAGCAGCTTAAGTCCCGCTTTCGAATACGAGCAGTACTTC	CASSLSPAFEYEQYF
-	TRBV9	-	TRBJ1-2	TGTGCCAGCAGTCGTGACAGCTACTATGGCTACACCTTC	CASSRDSYYGYTF
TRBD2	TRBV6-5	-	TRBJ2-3	TGTGCCAGCAAGACTAGCGGGAGGACAGATACGCAGTATTTT	CASKTSGRTDTQYF
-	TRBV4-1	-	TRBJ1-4	TGCGCCAGCAGCCAAGATCCGGCAGGGAGAGAAAAACTGTTTTTT	CASSQDPAGREKLFF
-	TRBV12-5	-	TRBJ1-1	TGTGCTAGTGGTTTAACTCGACAGGATGAAGCTTTCTTT	CASGLTRQDEAFF
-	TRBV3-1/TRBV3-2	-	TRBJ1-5	TGTGCCAGCAGCTACTCGGGGGCGGATCAGCCCCAGCATTTT	CASSYSGADQPQHF
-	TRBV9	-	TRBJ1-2	TGTGCCAGCAGCGTGAACAGCTTTTATGGCTACACCTTC	CASSVNSFYGYTF
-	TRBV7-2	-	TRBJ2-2	TGTGCCAGCAGCTTACTAAAATTGAACACCGGGGAGCTGTTTTTT	CASSLLKLNTGELFF